Listed below are T cell receptor beta chains from one sample, sequenced in a study of T cells in Graves' hyperthyroidism and ophthalmopathy. Each CDR3 protein is one row after TCRdb ran MiXCR on the multiplex PCR reads. The repertoire includes around 240,000 distinct CDR3 sequences, around 17% of them detected once, and 28% sits in the top ten. The source material was blood. These receptors were obtained from a woman between 18 and 30 years old with Graves' ophthalmopathy. The conserved cysteine and the conserved F or W are not part of the CDR3 here. The D gene is left open where the match is weak.

CDR3 length,J gene,V gene,D gene,CDR3 protein
11,TRBJ1-4,TRBV5-1,-,ASSLVGQEKLF
17,TRBJ2-1,TRBV7-9,TRBD2,ASSLGQGRASGMYNEQF
12,TRBJ2-7,TRBV19,-,ASSIGTDFYEQY
11,TRBJ2-4,TRBV3-1,-,ASSPTAKNIQY
11,TRBJ2-3,TRBV29-1,-,SVTDRSTDTQY
13,TRBJ2-7,TRBV7-9,-,ASSSLVAGGYEQY
18,TRBJ2-1,TRBV11-2,-,ASSLVGDPRGREGRDEQF
14,TRBJ1-1,TRBV14,-,ASSQDLVGVWTEAF
14,TRBJ2-2,TRBV13,TRBD2,ASSSTTSGSTGELF
14,TRBJ2-2,TRBV5-4,TRBD2,ASSSMTSRNTGELF
13,TRBJ2-3,TRBV2,TRBD2,ASSYGLAGADTQY
11,TRBJ2-7,TRBV20-1,-,SASRGRSYEQY
12,TRBJ2-5,TRBV15,TRBD1,ATSSYQGAETQY
12,TRBJ2-7,TRBV28,-,ASSPAMESYEQY
16,TRBJ1-5,TRBV6-2/TRBV6-3,TRBD1,ACRDSLGTGGSRQPQH
13,TRBJ2-3,TRBV27,-,ASSIAWAHTDTQY
12,TRBJ2-5,TRBV2,-,ASSSGGLQETQY
13,TRBJ1-2,TRBV10-3,TRBD1,AISNPGRGQEGYT
12,TRBJ1-4,TRBV28,-,ASSTPMVREKLF
12,TRBJ1-6,TRBV15,-,ATSRDRVNSPLH
13,TRBJ2-2,TRBV5-6,TRBD2,ASTFYGLASGELF
14,TRBJ2-1,TRBV20-1,TRBD2,SARSASGLSYNEQF
12,TRBJ2-5,TRBV19,-,ASNSGTNQETQY
11,TRBJ1-2,TRBV27,-,ASSGDGNYGYT
10,TRBJ2-7,TRBV16,TRBD1,ASSQSGTGEY
11,TRBJ1-1,TRBV11-3,-,ASSLDATTEAF
12,TRBJ1-2,TRBV7-8,-,ASSLYSSDYGYT